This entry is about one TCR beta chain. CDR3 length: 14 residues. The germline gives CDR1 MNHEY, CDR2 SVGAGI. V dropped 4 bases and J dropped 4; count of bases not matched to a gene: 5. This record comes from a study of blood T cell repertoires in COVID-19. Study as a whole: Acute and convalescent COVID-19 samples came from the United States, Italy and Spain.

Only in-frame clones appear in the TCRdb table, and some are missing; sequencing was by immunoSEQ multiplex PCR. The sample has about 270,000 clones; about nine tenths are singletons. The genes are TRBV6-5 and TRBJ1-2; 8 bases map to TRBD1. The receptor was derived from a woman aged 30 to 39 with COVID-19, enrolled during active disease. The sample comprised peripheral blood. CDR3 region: CASSSTGQAYGYTF. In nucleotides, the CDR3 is TGTGCCAGCAGTTCAACGGGACAGGCCTATGGCTACACCTTC.